This TCR beta chain is from a study of T-cell reconstitution after alpha-beta-depleted transplantation in children. Whole-study results and caveats: Several hundred expanded graft clones reportedly supplied alpha-beta T cells about two months after transplant. Hyperexpanded clones declined; after one year, newly produced T cells mostly supplied diversity. Recipient T cells and thymic progenitors that survived were the source of the high TCRbeta diversity seen at day 60 in some patients.

The library targeted TCRbeta and was prepared with unique molecular identifiers. MiXCR, run by TCRdb on the PCR reads, gives a single entry per CDR3 protein. The table has 200,000 or so distinct CDR3 sequences, about 6% seen once. Germline V gene lookup returns CDR1 MNHEY and CDR2 SVGAGI. The V end lost 5 bases, the J end lost 4 bases, and 8 bases lay between the germline ends. CDR3 length: 12 residues. This clonotype was detected many times. Its cognate antigen is unknown. V gene TRBV6-5 combines with J gene TRBJ2-5; the D gene could be TRBD1 or TRBD2 (5 bases each). The source material was PBMCs, sampled before TCRalphabeta/CD19-depleted stem cell transplant. The clonotype originates from a girl under two years old with combined immunodeficiency, due to receive a stem cell transplant. CDR3 DNA: TGTGCCAGCAGTCGAGGGGTAGAGACCCAGTACTTC. Residues: CASSRGVETQYF.